One and the same sample provided the 22 T cell receptor beta chains below, sequenced in a study of OX40 agonist ivuxolimab in advanced cancers. The data were produced by immunoSEQ multiplex PCR, yet TCRdb's version contains in-frame clones alone and is incomplete. Among 70,000 to 95,000 clones listed, roughly 88% were seen once. The sequenced sample was CD4+ or CD8+ T cells sorted from blood, obtained in a trial of the OX40 agonist ivuxolimab. The receptor source for this set is an adult with an advanced solid tumor such as melanoma, head and neck, liver or kidney cancer.

V gene TRBV7-2 combines with J gene TRBJ2-7; 9 bases fit TRBD2. CDR3 length: 15 residues. Germline-derived CDR1 and CDR2 are SGHTA and FQGNSA. Trimming removed 8 bases from V and 6 bases from J; junction bases left unmatched: 14. The CDR3 sequence: CASGPMGREGPEQYF. For the CDR3, the DNA is TGTGCCAGCGGGCCCATGGGGCGGGAGGGCCCCGAGCAGTACTTC.

This clone has a single count. This sequence joins TRBV27 and TRBJ1-2; D is undetermined. The germline V gene has CDR1 MNHEY and CDR2 SMNVEV (reference sequence). The CDR3 covers 12 residues. V was shortened by 6 bases and J by 4 bases, with 9 bases between the two germline ends. The CDR3 nucleotides are TGTGCCAGCAGCCCAGAGGGCTATGGCTACACCTTC. This gives the protein CASSPEGYGYTF.

J is TRBJ1-3 and V is TRBV5-1; maybe TRBD1 (6 bases). Germline CDR1 is SGHRS and CDR2 is YFSETQ. The V and J ends lost 4 bases and 0 bases respectively, with 17 bases between them. The CDR3 covers 17 residues. CDR3 sequence (DNA): TGCGCCAGCAGCCTAGAGCTCAAAGGGGGCTCTGGAAACACCATATATTTT. Translating it yields CASSLELKGGSGNTIYF.

CDR3 loop: CASGSGQGALDTQYF. The CDR3 DNA reads TGTGCTAGTGGGTCGGGACAGGGGGCTTTAGATACGCAGTATTTT. The chain links TRBV12-5 to TRBJ2-3; TRBD1 aligns across 12 bases. Trimming cost V 6 bases and J 5 bases; bases outside gene matches: 6. CDR3 length equals 15 residues. Germline V gene data show CDR1 as LGHNT and CDR2 as FRNRAP.

The chain couples TRBV7-9 to TRBJ2-7; D ambiguous. The CDR3 length is 13 residues. Trimming took 5 bases from V and 7 from J, leaving 15 bases between them. Looked up from germline, CDR1 is SEHNR and CDR2 is FQNEAQ (reference sequence). CDR3 nucleotides: TGTGCCAGCAGCCTCCAGAGCATATTTGAGCAGTACTTC. Amino acids: CASSLQSIFEQYF.

This clone was counted once. This chain connects TRBV18 to TRBJ2-3; 12 bases map to TRBD2. V shed 3 bases, J shed 4 bases, and the junction held 11 bases outside the gene matches. Looked up from germline, CDR1 is KGHSH and CDR2 is LQKENI. CDR3 size: 18 residues. The CDR3 nucleotides are TGTGCCAGCTCACCTCTAGCGGGGGGGCCAAGGGCCTCAGATACGCAGTATTTT. It specifies CASSPLAGGPRASDTQYF.

This chain joins TRBV6-1 and TRBJ2-6; 8 nucleotides align to TRBD1. J was trimmed by 6 bases and V by 0 bases; bases with no gene match: 13. Germline assignment: CDR1 MNHNS and CDR2 SASEGT. This CDR3 region has 19 residues. DNA for the CDR3: TGTGCCAGCAGTGAAGCGCTTCTGGGACAGGTCGGTGTGGCCAACGTCCTGACTTTC. Translation: CASSEALLGQVGVANVLTF.

This rearrangement joins TRBV19 to TRBJ1-4, with a possible D match to TRBD1 (5 bases). The V end was cut by 9 bases, the J end by 5 bases, with 13 bases between. There are 13 residues in the CDR3. Germline-derived CDR1 and CDR2 are LNHDA and SQIVND (reference sequence). The DNA of the CDR3 is TGTGCCAGCAAACAGGACACAAATGAAAAACTGTTTTTT. Translation: CASKQDTNEKLFF.

The rearrangement joins TRBV6-5 to TRBJ2-1; no firm D call. This CDR3 spans 16 amino acids. Trimming shortened V by 2 bases and J by 6 bases, and 17 bases separated the two germline ends. Germline V gene sequence: CDR1 MNHEY, CDR2 SVGAGI. CDR3 in amino acids: CASSYSLIGPPNEQFF. In nucleotides, the CDR3 is TGTGCCAGCAGTTACAGTTTAATTGGCCCGCCCAATGAGCAGTTCTTC.

The chain carries TRBV18 and TRBJ2-7, with 7 bases lining up with TRBD1. Germline values: CDR1 KGHSH, CDR2 LQKENI. The CDR3 is made up of 13 amino acids. Losses at the gene ends were 4 bases for V and 2 bases for J; bases not matched to a gene: 2. DNA for the CDR3: TGTGCCAGCTCACTGGGACAGACCTACGAGCAGTACTTC. The encoded protein is CASSLGQTYEQYF. The full variable domain, its missing parts supplied by reference TRBV18 and TRBJ2-7, is NAGVMQNPRHLVRRRGQEARLRCSPMKGHSHVYWYRQLPEEGLKFMVYLQKENIIDESGMPKERFSAEFPKEGPSILRIQQVVRGDSAAYFCASSLGQTYEQYFGPGTRLTVT.

The chain carries TRBV27 and TRBJ1-6, with 8 nucleotides matching TRBD1. The CDR3 spans 15 residues. V lost 4 bases, J lost 2 bases, and 1 base stayed unmatched. Germline CDR1 reads MNHEY; CDR2 reads SMNVEV (reference sequence). DNA of the CDR3: TGTGCCAGCAGTTCACAGGGGGCCTATAATTCACCCCTCCACTTT. Its translation is CASSSQGAYNSPLHF.

The chain has TRBV5-4 and TRBJ2-2; maybe TRBD1 (6 bases). V was cut by 4 bases and J by 0 bases, with 13 bases left in between. The CDR3 is 16 residues long. Germline lookup yields CDR1 SGHNT and CDR2 YYREEE (reference sequence). The CDR3 DNA reads TGTGCCAGCAGCCCCCTCCGGACAGCGAACACCGGGGAGCTGTTTTTT. Its protein is CASSPLRTANTGELFF.

The CDR3 loop reads CASGGSGAIETQYF. For the CDR3, the DNA is TGTGCCAGCGGAGGGTCGGGGGCGATAGAGACCCAGTACTTC. The V gene is TRBV6-1, the J gene TRBJ2-5; D possibly matches TRBD1 or TRBD2 (6 bases each). From germline, CDR1 is MNHNS and CDR2 SASEGT. Trimming took 8 bases from V and 4 from J, leaving 17 bases between them. The CDR3 has 14 amino acids.

The chain uses TRBV28 and TRBJ2-7; 8 bases match TRBD2. The CDR3 has 16 amino acids. J was trimmed by 4 bases and V by 3 bases; bases with no gene match: 11. Germline CDR1 and CDR2: MDHEN and SYDVKM. The CDR3 nucleotides are TGTGCCAGCAGTTTGGTTGGTGCATCGGGGGGGTACGAGCAGTACTTC. Translating it yields CASSLVGASGGYEQYF.

The chain couples TRBV7-9 to TRBJ2-3; TRBD2 matches 8 bases. The CDR3 sequence is 19 residues long. J was trimmed by 2 bases and V by 3 bases; bases with no gene match: 16. Germline assignment: CDR1 SEHNR and CDR2 FQNEAQ (reference sequence). The DNA for the CDR3 is TGTGCCAGCAGCTTTTTAGAGGTCACAACTAGCGGCCCCACAGATACGCAGTATTTT. The encoded protein is CASSFLEVTTSGPTDTQYF.

This clone was seen a single time. The CDR3 sequence: CASSLVGNEQYF. In DNA, the CDR3 is TGTGCCAGCAGTTTGGTCGGGAACGAGCAGTACTTC. The rearrangement links TRBV28 to TRBJ2-7, with D maybe TRBD2 (5 bases). The germline gives CDR1 MDHEN, CDR2 SYDVKM. Trimming removed 3 bases from V and 5 bases from J, with 8 bases in between. CDR3 length equals 12 residues.

The CDR3 reads CASRTPQWGGYDTQYF. Written as DNA, the CDR3 is TGTGCCAGCAGGACTCCGCAGTGGGGGGGGTACGATACGCAGTATTTT. This chain joins TRBV6-6 and TRBJ2-3, with 7 bases lining up with TRBD2. Germline loops: CDR1 MNHNY, CDR2 SVGAGI (reference sequence). This CDR3 is 16 amino acids long. Germline trimming cut 6 bases from V and 6 bases from J; bases unmatched to any gene: 15.

The chain is built from TRBV10-3 and TRBJ1-4; no clear D gene. The CDR3 extends over 16 amino acids. V was cut by 3 bases and J by 0 bases, with 11 bases left in between. The germline V gene encodes CDR1 ENHRY and CDR2 SYGVKD. CDR3 amino acids: CAISEIPSSTNEKLFF. CDR3 nucleotide sequence: TGTGCCATCAGTGAAATTCCCAGCTCAACTAATGAAAAACTGTTTTTT.

The genes are TRBV4-3 and TRBJ1-5, with D uncertain. The ends were cut back, 1 base at V and 0 bases at J, with 4 bases in the middle. This CDR3 comprises 14 residues. Germline CDR1 LGHNA, CDR2 YSLEER. CDR3 residues: CASSQVGSNQPQHF. CDR3 sequence (DNA): TGCGCCAGCAGCCAAGTAGGTAGCAATCAGCCCCAGCATTTT.

The rearrangement uses TRBV7-2 and TRBJ1-5; D uncertain. V was pared by 3 bases and J by 6 bases, with 12 bases between. The CDR3 runs 14 residues. The germline gives CDR1 SGHTA, CDR2 FQGNSA. CDR3 residues: CASSFWGFSQPQHF. CDR3 in DNA: TGTGCCAGCAGCTTTTGGGGATTTAGTCAGCCCCAGCATTTT.

This clone was detected once. This chain joins TRBV5-5 and TRBJ1-4, with D uncertain. CDR3 length: 14 residues. Deletions cut 4 bases from V and 8 bases from J, with 15 bases between. CDR1 is SGHKS and CDR2 is YYEKEE in the germline V gene (reference sequence). DNA for the CDR3: TGTGCCAGCAGCCCAGATCCCTTGGAGGAAAAACTGTTTTTT. Translation gives CASSPDPLEEKLFF.

The V and J genes are TRBV18 and TRBJ1-3; 7 bases align to TRBD1. Trimming at V came to 6 bases and at J to 0 bases, leaving 8 bases not matched to a gene. From germline, CDR1 is KGHSH and CDR2 LQKENI. The CDR3 totals 16 residues. CDR3: CASSPQGGSSGNTIYF. CDR3 DNA: TGTGCCAGCTCCCCTCAGGGGGGATCCTCTGGAAACACCATATATTTT.